The 18 T cell receptor beta chains reported below all come from one sample, sequenced in a study of cytomegalovirus exposure and HLA in healthy donors. PCR amplification relied on 60 Vbeta primers (plus 13 Jbeta primers). Profiling relied on immunoSEQ multiplex PCR, and the TCRdb table lists in-frame clones only, not all of them. The repertoire holds tens of thousands of clones, with roughly 82% as singletons. The source material was PBMCs. The receptors were sampled from a man aged 18 to 30 in good health and CMV-seronegative.

The chain couples TRBV28 to TRBJ1-1; D not certain. This CDR3 has 15 amino acids. The V end lost 1 base, the J end lost 2 bases, and 11 bases lay between the germline ends. Germline V gene lookup returns CDR1 MDHEN and CDR2 SYDVKM. CDR3 sequence (DNA): TGTGCCAGCAGTTTATCAGGAGGGTTTAACACTGAAGCTTTCTTT. Its translation is CASSLSGGFNTEAFF.

V gene TRBV6-5 combines with J gene TRBJ1-2, with 7 positions matching TRBD1. Germline lookup yields CDR1 MNHEY and CDR2 SVGAGI. The ends lost 6 bases at V and 4 bases at J; junction bases unmatched: 8. The CDR3 spans 14 residues. This CDR3 reads CASSKQGTLYGYTF. The CDR3 nucleotides read TGTGCCAGCAGCAAACAGGGGACTCTCTATGGCTACACCTTC.

V usage is TRBV7-6 and J usage is TRBJ2-1, with 7 bases that match TRBD1. With 1 base clipped from V and 1 base from J, the junction kept 4 bases outside the gene matches. This CDR3 is built from 16 residues. Per germline, CDR1 SGHVS and CDR2 FNYEAQ. Written as DNA, the CDR3 is TGTGCCAGCAGCTTAGTCTACAGGGGATCCTACAATGAGCAGTTCTTC. Its protein is CASSLVYRGSYNEQFF.

The chain is built from TRBV27 and TRBJ1-2; TRBD1 agrees at 10 bases. Looked up from germline, CDR1 is MNHEY and CDR2 is SMNVEV (reference sequence). This CDR3 is 14 amino acids long. The V and J ends lost 5 bases and 3 bases, in that order; junction bases with no gene match: 3. CDR3 loop: CASSPGTGDYGYTF. For the CDR3, the DNA is TGTGCCAGCAGTCCCGGGACAGGGGACTATGGCTACACCTTC.

The chain is built from TRBV28 and TRBJ1-3, with D unclear. The CDR3 runs 12 residues. In germline, CDR1 is MDHEN, CDR2 SYDVKM. Trimming took 6 bases from V and 4 from J, leaving 7 bases between them. The CDR3 reads CASSPRGNTIYF. CDR3 nucleotides: TGTGCCAGCAGCCCGCGGGGAAACACCATATATTTT.

The chain employs TRBV6-4 and TRBJ2-1; 8 bases are shared with TRBD1. Trimming cost V 2 bases and J 3 bases; bases outside gene matches: 6. The CDR3 has 16 amino acids. Per the germline V gene, CDR1 is MRHNA and CDR2 is SNTAGT. The CDR3 coding sequence is TGTGCCAGCAGTGACAAGCAGGGGGCCTTCTACAATGAGCAGTTCTTC. Translated: CASSDKQGAFYNEQFF.

V usage is TRBV19 and J usage is TRBJ1-1, with D hard to call. Trimming cost V 3 bases and J 3 bases, with 17 bases left between them. The CDR3 runs to 16 residues. Germline CDR1 LNHDA, CDR2 SQIVND (reference sequence). The CDR3 region has the DNA TGTGCCAGTAGTATTAAAGAGGGTTTGGGCGACACTGAAGCTTTCTTT. This codes for CASSIKEGLGDTEAFF.

The J gene is TRBJ2-6, the V gene TRBV7-6, with TRBD1 matching 8 bases. V shed 5 bases, J shed 0 bases, and the junction held 12 bases outside the gene matches. The CDR3 has 19 amino acids. Per the germline V gene, CDR1 is SGHVS and CDR2 is FNYEAQ. This CDR3 is CASSDRTGQKNSGANVLTF. In DNA form, the CDR3 reads TGTGCCAGCAGCGATCGGACAGGGCAAAAAAACTCTGGGGCCAACGTCCTGACTTTC.

The chain carries TRBV25-1 and TRBJ2-2, with TRBD2 matching over 9 bases. Trimming took 9 bases from V and 5 from J; bases not matched to a gene: 10. This CDR3 has 15 amino acids. Germline V CDR1 and CDR2: MGHDK, SYGVNS. The CDR3 DNA is TGTGCCAGGCTGCGGGGGACTAGCAGAACCGGGGAGCTGTTTTTT. This gives the protein CARLRGTSRTGELFF. Using reference TRBV25-1 and TRBJ2-2 for the parts outside the CDR3, the full variable domain is EADIYQTPRYLVIGTGKKITLECSQTMGHDKMYWYQQDPGMELHLIHYSYGVNSTEKGDLSSESTVSRIRTEHFPLTLESARPSHTSQYLCARLRGTSRTGELFFGEGSRLTVL.

V and J are TRBV6-6 and TRBJ2-1; tentatively, D is TRBD2 (6 bases). The CDR3 length is 14 residues. The ends were cut back, 2 bases at V and 15 bases at J, with 20 bases in the middle. Germline CDR1 is MNHNY and CDR2 is SVGAGI (reference sequence). The CDR3 here is CASSYPGTSPGVFF. The CDR3 DNA follows: TGTGCCAGCAGTTACCCCGGGACTTCCCCGGGAGTGTTCTTC.

The V call is TRBV5-6, the J call TRBJ2-7; 9 nucleotides agree with TRBD2. The CDR3 contains 15 residues. The germline CDR1 and CDR2 sequences are SGHDT and YYEEEE. V was clipped by 2 bases and J by 7 bases; unmatched bases: 10. The CDR3 sequence: CASSFRSGRRREQYF. The CDR3 nucleotides read TGTGCCAGCAGCTTTAGAAGCGGGAGGCGGCGGGAGCAGTACTTC.

Only one count was recorded for this clone. The rearrangement uses TRBV5-6 and TRBJ1-6, with a tentative D call TRBD1 (5 bases). Deletions cut 4 bases from V and 14 bases from J, with 22 bases between. CDR1 SGHDT and CDR2 YYEEEE come from the germline V gene. This CDR3 region has 15 residues. The DNA of the CDR3 is TGTGCCAGCAGCGACCTTCCGGGTCGGACAATGTCCCTCCACTTT. Amino acids: CASSDLPGRTMSLHF.

The chain uses TRBV10-3 and TRBJ2-7; 7 positions match TRBD2. This CDR3 has 14 residues. Trimming at V came to 7 bases and at J to 2 bases, leaving 8 bases not matched to a gene. Looked up from germline, CDR1 is ENHRY and CDR2 is SYGVKD. CDR3 DNA sequence: TGTGCCATCATGGGGAGGGCGGCACCCTACGAGCAGTACTTC. Its protein is CAIMGRAAPYEQYF.

This chain links TRBV6-5 with TRBJ2-2; D is possibly TRBD1 (7 bases). Germline assignment: CDR1 MNHEY and CDR2 SVGAGI. The CDR3 extends over 16 amino acids. V was cut by 0 bases and J by 4 bases, with 12 bases left in between. CDR3: CASSYSGQGGTGELFF. The CDR3 region has the DNA TGTGCCAGCAGTTACTCTGGTCAGGGGGGCACCGGGGAGCTGTTTTTT.

DNA of the CDR3: TGTGCCAGCAGCTCTGGAGGGACTCGGGATACGCAGTATTTT. Residues: CASSSGGTRDTQYF. The chain carries TRBV5-4 and TRBJ2-3; D perhaps matches TRBD2 (6 bases). V gave up 3 bases and J gave up 6 bases, with 14 bases separating them. The length of the CDR3 is 14 residues. Germline V gene data show CDR1 as SGHNT and CDR2 as YYREEE (reference sequence).

This chain joins TRBV15 and TRBJ1-2; 11 bases are shared with TRBD1. Germline values: CDR1 LNHNV, CDR2 YYDKDF (reference sequence). Unmatched junction bases numbered 9, after V lost 5 bases and J lost 7 bases. The CDR3 covers 15 residues. CDR3 sequence: CATSGPDRGPGGYTF. In nucleotides, the CDR3 is TGTGCCACCAGCGGCCCGGACAGGGGGCCGGGTGGCTACACCTTC.

The chain is built from TRBV23-1 and TRBJ1-5; D remains ambiguous. TRBV23-1 is noted as an ORF with a role that remains uncertain. CDR3 length: 16 residues. The V gene lost 0 bases and the J gene lost 4 bases, with 13 bases spanning the gap. The CDR3 loop reads CASSQSDAGRNQPQHF. CDR3 bases: TGCGCCAGCAGTCAATCTGACGCAGGCCGAAATCAGCCCCAGCATTTT.

The J gene is TRBJ2-3, the V gene TRBV7-9; D might be TRBD2 (5 bases). This CDR3 spans 16 amino acids. V lost 4 bases and J 1 base, leaving 15 bases between the germline ends. CDR1 SEHNR and CDR2 FQNEAQ come from the germline V gene (reference sequence). In DNA form, the CDR3 reads TGTGCCAGCAGCTCTAAACTGAGGACTGGCACAGATACGCAGTATTTT. Protein: CASSSKLRTGTDTQYF.